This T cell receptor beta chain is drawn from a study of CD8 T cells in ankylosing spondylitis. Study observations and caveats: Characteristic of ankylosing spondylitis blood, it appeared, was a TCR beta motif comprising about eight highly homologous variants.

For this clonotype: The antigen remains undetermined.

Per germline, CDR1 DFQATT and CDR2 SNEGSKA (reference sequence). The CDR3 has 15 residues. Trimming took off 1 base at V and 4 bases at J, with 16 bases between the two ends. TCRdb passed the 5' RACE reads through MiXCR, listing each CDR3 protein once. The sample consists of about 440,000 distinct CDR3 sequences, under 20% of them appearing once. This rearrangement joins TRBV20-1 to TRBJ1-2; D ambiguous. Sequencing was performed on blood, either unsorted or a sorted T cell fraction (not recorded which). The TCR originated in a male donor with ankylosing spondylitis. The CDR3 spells CSARAVAGLAYGYTF. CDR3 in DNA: TGCAGTGCTAGAGCGGTAGCTGGACTGGCCTATGGCTACACCTTC.